The sample holds one count of the clone carrying this T cell receptor (beta chain). The data were obtained in a study of blood T cell repertoires in COVID-19. The wider study: Whether acute or convalescent, the COVID-19 samples came from the United States, Italy and Spain. Sample material is recorded as cDNA or gDNA derived from T cells, B-cell-depleted T cells, or PBMCs.

Original handling: Amplification of reference gene primers was used by the study to estimate nucleated cell counts. The table came from immunoSEQ multiplex PCR; TCRdb's copy has only in-frame clones and leaves some out. V, J and clone size derive from that table, while D and trimming were established from the DNA sequence. The profile shows some 46,000 clones, about 87% of them singletons. The ends were cut back, 2 bases at V and 4 bases at J, with 3 bases in the middle. The CDR3 extends over 11 amino acids. Per the germline V gene, CDR1 is MNHNY and CDR2 is SVGAGI (reference sequence). This clonotype was sampled from a man between 45 and 60 years old with acute or convalescent COVID-19. This chain connects TRBV6-6 to TRBJ2-7; D remains unclear. Sequenced material: peripheral blood. CDR3 bases: TGTGCCAGCAGTTACGAGTACGAGCAGTACTTC. Its protein is CASSYEYEQYF.